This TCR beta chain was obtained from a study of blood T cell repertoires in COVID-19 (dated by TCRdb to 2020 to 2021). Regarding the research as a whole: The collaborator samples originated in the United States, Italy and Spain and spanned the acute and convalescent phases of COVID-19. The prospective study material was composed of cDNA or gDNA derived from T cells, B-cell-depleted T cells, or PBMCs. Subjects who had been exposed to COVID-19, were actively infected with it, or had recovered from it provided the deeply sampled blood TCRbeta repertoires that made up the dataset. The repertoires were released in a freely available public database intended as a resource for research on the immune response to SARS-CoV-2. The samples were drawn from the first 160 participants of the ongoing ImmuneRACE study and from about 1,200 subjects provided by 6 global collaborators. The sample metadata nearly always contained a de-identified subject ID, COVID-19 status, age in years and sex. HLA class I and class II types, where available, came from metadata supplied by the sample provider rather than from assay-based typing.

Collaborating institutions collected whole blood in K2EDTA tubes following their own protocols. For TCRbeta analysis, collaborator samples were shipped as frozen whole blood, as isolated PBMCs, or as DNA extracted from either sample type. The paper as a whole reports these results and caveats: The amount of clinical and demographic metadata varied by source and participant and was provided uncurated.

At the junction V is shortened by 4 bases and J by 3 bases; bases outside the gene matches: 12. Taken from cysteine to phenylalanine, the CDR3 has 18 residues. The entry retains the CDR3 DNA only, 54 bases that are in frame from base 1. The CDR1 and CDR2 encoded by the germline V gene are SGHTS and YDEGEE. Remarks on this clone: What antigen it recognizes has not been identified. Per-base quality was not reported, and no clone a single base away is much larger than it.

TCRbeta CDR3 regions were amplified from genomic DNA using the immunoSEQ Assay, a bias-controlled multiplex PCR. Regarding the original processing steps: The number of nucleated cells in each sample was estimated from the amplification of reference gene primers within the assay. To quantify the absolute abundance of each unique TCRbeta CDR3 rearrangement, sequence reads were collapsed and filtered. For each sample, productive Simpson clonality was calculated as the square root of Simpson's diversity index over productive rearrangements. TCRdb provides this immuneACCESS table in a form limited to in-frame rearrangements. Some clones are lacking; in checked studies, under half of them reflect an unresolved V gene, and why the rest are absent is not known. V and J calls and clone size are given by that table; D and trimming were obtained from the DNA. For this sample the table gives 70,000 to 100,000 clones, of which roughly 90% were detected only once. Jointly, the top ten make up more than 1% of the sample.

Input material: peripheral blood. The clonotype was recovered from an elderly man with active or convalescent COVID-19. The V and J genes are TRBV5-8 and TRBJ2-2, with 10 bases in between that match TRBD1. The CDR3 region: CASSRRPRDRGDTGELFF. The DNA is TGTGCCAGCAGCCGACGACCTCGGGACAGGGGAGACACCGGGGAGCTGTTTTTT.